This is a list of T cell receptor beta chains from one sample in a study of CD8 T cells in ankylosing spondylitis. A single record per CDR3 protein comes from TCRdb applying MiXCR to the 5' RACE reads. The sample lists a few hundred thousand distinct CDR3 sequences, approximately 17% occurring once. The specimen sequenced was blood, either unsorted or a sorted T cell fraction (not recorded which). Receptor source: a male donor with ankylosing spondylitis. Each CDR3 is given with its conserved first and last residue. The D gene is left open where the match is weak. Clone size appears in some rows only: once, few, many, or a class for an expanded clone.

j_call	cdr3_length	d_call	clone_size	v_call	cdr3_aa	cdr3_nt
TRBJ1-1	13	.	.	TRBV2	CAYSVGTNTEAFF	TGTGCCTACTCTGTAGGCACGAACACTGAAGCTTTCTTT
TRBJ1-4	13	.	.	TRBV20-1	CSAPRGGTEKLFF	TGCAGTGCTCCCCGGGGGGGGACAGAAAAACTGTTTTTT
TRBJ2-1	15	.	few	TRBV6-5	CASSYRQGLVNEQFF	TGTGCCAGCAGTTACAGGCAGGGGCTTGTCAATGAGCAGTTCTTC
TRBJ1-1	16	.	few	TRBV6-2/TRBV6-3	CASSYWGLGVNTEAFF	TGTGCCAGCAGTTACTGGGGTCTCGGGGTGAACACTGAAGCTTTCTTT
TRBJ2-1	18	TRBD2	few	TRBV20-1	CSAAVERTSGGRGDEQFF	TGCAGTGCCGCCGTAGAAAGGACTAGCGGGGGAAGGGGCGATGAGCAGTTCTTC
TRBJ1-5	19	.	few	TRBV7-4	CASSPSRRGGLWGNQPQHF	TGTGCCAGCAGCCCCTCCCGGAGAGGGGGGCTTTGGGGCAATCAGCCCCAGCATTTT
TRBJ2-3	16	.	.	TRBV7-9	CASSLIGGGDTRTQYF	TGTGCCAGCAGCTTAATTGGCGGGGGCGATACAAGGACGCAGTATTTT
TRBJ1-3	16	.	few	TRBV28	CASSFRPPRSGNTIYF	TGTGCCAGCAGTTTCCGCCCCCCGCGCTCTGGAAACACCATATATTTT
TRBJ2-5	14	.	.	TRBV5-1	CASSPLLGTGSQYF	TGCGCCAGCAGCCCGCTACTAGGTACAGGGTCCCAGTACTTC
TRBJ2-1	13	.	.	TRBV10-3	CAISEIGGGEQFF	TGTGCCATCAGTGAAATCGGCGGTGGTGAGCAGTTCTTC
TRBJ2-3	13	.	few	TRBV20-1	CSTDRIRTDTQYF	TGCAGCACAGACAGGATCCGCACAGATACGCAGTATTTT
TRBJ2-7	16	.	.	TRBV11-2	CASSLGLARADFEQYF	TGTGCCAGCAGCTTAGGTCTCGCGAGGGCAGATTTCGAGCAGTACTTC
TRBJ2-3	16	.	few	TRBV5-1	CASSAARQTLTDTQYF	TGCGCCAGCAGCGCGGCCCGACAGACCCTCACAGATACGCAGTATTTT
TRBJ2-7	11	.	few	TRBV21-1	CANYRGHEQYF	TGTGCCAACTACAGGGGCCACGAGCAGTACTTC
TRBJ2-1	17	TRBD2	many	TRBV5-1	CASSSRLAGDAGNEQFF	TGCGCCAGCAGCTCTCGACTAGCGGGGGATGCAGGCAATGAGCAGTTCTTC
TRBJ2-7	12	TRBD2	.	TRBV2	CASSVAGGEQYF	TGTGCCAGCAGTGTGGCGGGGGGTGAGCAGTACTTC
TRBJ2-1	16	.	.	TRBV12-2	CASRLLSSGTPNQQFF	TGTGCAAGTCGCTTATTGAGTAGCGGGACCCCGAATCAGCAGTTCTTC
TRBJ2-7	14	TRBD2	many	TRBV6-2/TRBV6-3	CASSRGTSGYEQYF	TGTGCCAGCAGCCGTGGGACTAGCGGGTACGAGCAGTACTTC
TRBJ1-5	14	TRBD1	many	TRBV12-3/TRBV12-4	CASSQDRGGQPQHF	TGTGCCAGCAGCCAGGACAGGGGAGGACAGCCCCAGCATTTT
TRBJ2-7	14	TRBD1	few	TRBV18	CASSPPDRAYEQYF	TGTGCCAGCTCACCACCTGACAGGGCTTACGAGCAGTACTTC
TRBJ1-3	18	TRBD1	.	TRBV10-2	CASSETYGTDFSGNTIYF	TGCGCCAGCAGCGAAACCTACGGGACAGACTTCTCTGGAAACACCATATATTTT
TRBJ2-1	13	TRBD2	.	TRBV5-1	CASSPAPTGGKFF	TGCGCCAGCAGCCCGGCCCCTACGGGGGGTAAGTTCTTC
TRBJ1-2	14	TRBD1	few	TRBV12-3/TRBV12-4	CASRKQGANYGYTF	TGTGCCAGCCGCAAACAGGGGGCAAACTATGGCTACACCTTC
TRBJ2-2	16	TRBD1	.	TRBV5-5	CASSSKVGQGARELFF	TGTGCCAGCAGCTCGAAAGTGGGACAGGGGGCCCGGGAGCTGTTTTTT
TRBJ1-5	13	.	few	TRBV12-3/TRBV12-4	CASTRQTNQPQHF	TGTGCCAGCACCAGACAGACTAATCAGCCCCAGCATTTT
TRBJ2-1	13	.	.	TRBV5-1	CASSLANAYEQFF	TGCGCCAGCAGCTTGGCGAATGCGTATGAGCAGTTCTTC
TRBJ1-1	14	.	.	TRBV5-1	CASSLGRGDTEAFF	TGCGCCAGCAGCTTGGGTCGGGGGGACACTGAAGCTTTCTTT
TRBJ2-2	15	.	few	TRBV12-3/TRBV12-4	CASSLAVRDTGELFF	TGTGCCAGCAGTTTAGCCGTGCGGGACACCGGGGAGCTGTTTTTT
TRBJ1-4	15	TRBD1	few	TRBV5-1	CASRVSTGDSEKLFF	TGCGCCAGCAGAGTGTCGACAGGGGATAGTGAAAAACTGTTTTTT
TRBJ1-2	16	TRBD1	few	TRBV7-2	CASWLPGQGAKIGYTF	TGTGCCAGCTGGCTCCCGGGACAGGGGGCTAAGATAGGCTACACCTTC
TRBJ2-7	14	.	.	TRBV6-1	CASRRGFSAYEQYF	TGTGCCAGCAGAAGAGGGTTTTCGGCCTACGAGCAGTACTTC
TRBJ2-6	16	.	.	TRBV5-6	CASSSYTKTGANVLTF	TGTGCCAGCAGCTCTTACACGAAAACCGGGGCCAACGTCCTGACTTTC
TRBJ1-2	16	TRBD1	.	TRBV6-5	CASSYSLGTGDYGYTF	TGTGCCAGCAGTTACTCCCTAGGGACAGGGGACTATGGCTACACCTTC